Shown below are 26 T cell receptor beta chains from a single sample sequenced in a study of T cell responses to AZD1222 COVID-19 vaccine. The repertoire was sequenced with immunoSEQ multiplex PCR; TCRdb's copy has only in-frame clones and lacks some. The profile covers about 130,000 clones, with approximately 89% appearing a single time and about 9.4% taken by the ten largest. This sample comprised peripheral blood, obtained on day 0 of AZD1222 vaccination. Receptor source: an adult in good health.

A remark on this clone: A read error may produce the germline difference seen at one junction end. The chain uses TRBV3-1 (or the pseudogene TRBV3-2) and TRBJ1-2; D remains unclear. The CDR3 length is 14 residues. In germline, CDR1 is LGHDT, CDR2 YNNKEL (reference sequence). CDR3: CASSQGLANYGYTF. CDR3 nucleotides: TGTGCCAGCAGTCAAGGACTAGCTAACTATGGCTACACCTTC.

The V call is TRBV29-1, the J call TRBJ2-2; no definite D call. The V and J ends lost 4 bases and 1 base respectively, with 4 bases between them. Germline assignment: CDR1 SQVTM and CDR2 ANQGSEA. This CDR3 is 12 amino acids long. DNA of the CDR3: TGCAGCGTTGGGCTGAACACCGGGGAGCTGTTTTTT. Residues: CSVGLNTGELFF.

A single count supports this clone. CDR3 residues: CASSLTGTSGSSGELFF. For the CDR3, the DNA is TGTGCCAGCAGCTTAACGGGGACTAGCGGGAGTTCGGGGGAGCTGTTTTTT. The rearrangement joins TRBV7-3 to TRBJ2-2, with 14 bases matching TRBD2. CDR3 length equals 17 residues. Unmatched junction bases numbered 5, after V lost 0 bases and J lost 8 bases. The germline gives CDR1 SGHTA, CDR2 FQGTGA.

This chain connects TRBV18 to TRBJ1-6, with D unclear. Trimming stripped 1 base from V and 1 base from J, with 8 bases between. The CDR3 consists of 16 residues. Germline CDR1 is KGHSH and CDR2 is LQKENI. CDR3 protein: CASSPLPESYNSPLHF. DNA of the CDR3: TGTGCCAGCTCACCACTGCCAGAATCCTATAATTCACCCCTCCACTTT.

Only one count was recorded for this clone. This chain links TRBV29-1 with TRBJ2-2; D is unresolved. Germline assignment: CDR1 SQVTM and CDR2 ANQGSEA. Trimming cost V 7 bases and J 8 bases, with 11 bases left between them. The CDR3 contains 11 residues. The CDR3 DNA follows: TGCAGCGCCCACTTTGGGGGGGAGCTGTTTTTT. Protein product: CSAHFGGELFF.

The rearrangement links TRBV29-1 to TRBJ2-1, with TRBD2 matching 13 bases. The V and J ends lost 7 bases and 13 bases, in that order; junction bases with no gene match: 4. Germline values: CDR1 SQVTM, CDR2 ANQGSEA. CDR3 length: 11 residues. The CDR3 here is CSAGLAGVQFF. CDR3 nucleotides: TGCAGCGCCGGACTAGCGGGAGTTCAGTTCTTC.

This chain joins TRBV19 and TRBJ2-7; D tentatively reads TRBD1 or TRBD2 (5 bases each). In germline, CDR1 is LNHDA, CDR2 SQIVND (reference sequence). Trimming cost V 5 bases and J 4 bases, with 21 bases left between them. The CDR3 is made up of 16 amino acids. CDR3 sequence: CASSVKDSGSRYEQYF. CDR3 sequence (DNA): TGTGCCAGTAGTGTCAAAGACAGCGGCAGCAGGTACGAGCAGTACTTC.

The chain links TRBV6-2 or TRBV6-3 to TRBJ1-5; 8 bases are shared with TRBD1. The germline V gene has CDR1 MNHEY and CDR2 SVGEGT. The J segment lost 7 bases and the V segment lost 2 bases, leaving 10 bases of the junction unmatched. This CDR3 has 16 residues. For the CDR3, the DNA is TGTGCCAGCAGTTACGGGCCAGGGGGCGCGGGGCAGCCCCAGCATTTT. Translating it yields CASSYGPGGAGQPQHF.

Comment on this clone: This same CDR3 is encoded by further DNA sequences in the sample. The chain uses TRBV5-4 and TRBJ1-5, with TRBD1 as a possible D gene (5 bases). V lost 1 base, J lost 4 bases, and 6 bases lay in between. The CDR3 is made up of 13 amino acids. CDR1 is SGHNT and CDR2 is YYREEE in the germline V gene (reference sequence). CDR3 residues: CASSLQGNQPQHF. The CDR3 DNA reads as TGTGCCAGCAGCTTGCAGGGAAATCAGCCCCAGCATTTT.

J is TRBJ2-2 and V is TRBV5-1; TRBD1 matches at 10 bases. Losses at the gene ends were 7 bases for V and 4 bases for J; bases not matched to a gene: 10. The CDR3 has 16 amino acids. Germline V gene data show CDR1 as SGHRS and CDR2 as YFSETQ. Here the CDR3 reads CASVRSGQGLTGELFF. For the CDR3, the DNA is TGCGCCAGCGTACGATCGGGACAGGGGCTCACCGGGGAGCTGTTTTTT.

The rearrangement joins TRBV5-1 to TRBJ2-7, with TRBD1 as a possible D gene (5 bases). CDR1 and CDR2 (germline): SGHRS, YFSETQ. This CDR3 region has 17 residues. The V and J ends lost 9 bases and 0 bases respectively, with 25 bases between them. The CDR3 sequence is CANPDSEQRYYSYEQYF. For the CDR3, the DNA is TGCGCCAACCCAGACAGCGAACAGAGGTACTACTCCTACGAGCAGTACTTC.

The genes are TRBV5-1 and TRBJ2-6; D unclear. Germline CDR1 and CDR2: SGHRS and YFSETQ. The CDR3 is 15 residues long. The V and J ends lost 6 bases and 0 bases respectively, with 10 bases between them. The CDR3 region has the DNA TGCGCCAGCAACCACCCTTCCTCTGGGGCCAACGTCCTGACTTTC. Its protein is CASNHPSSGANVLTF.

The chain couples TRBV12-3 or TRBV12-4 to TRBJ1-2, with 8 bases identical to TRBD1. The CDR3 has 13 residues. With 9 bases clipped from V and 2 bases from J, the junction kept 5 bases outside the gene matches. In DNA form, the CDR3 reads TGTGCCAGTTTCGACAGGGGAAACTATGGCTACACCTTC. It specifies CASFDRGNYGYTF.

The chain is built from TRBV6-4 and TRBJ2-3; 12 bases are a match to TRBD2. Losses at the gene ends were 0 bases for V and 5 bases for J; bases not matched to a gene: 0. Germline V gene lookup returns CDR1 MRHNA and CDR2 SNTAGT. The CDR3 runs 15 residues. The CDR3 region is CASSDSTSGGDTQYF. DNA for the CDR3: TGTGCCAGCAGTGACTCGACTAGCGGGGGAGATACGCAGTATTTT.

The gene calls are TRBV6-6 and TRBJ2-2; TRBD2 aligns across 11 bases. Germline assignment: CDR1 MNHNY and CDR2 SVGAGI (reference sequence). The CDR3 sequence is 15 residues long. V shed 5 bases, J shed 4 bases, and the junction held 3 bases outside the gene matches. The CDR3 here is CASSPGTSGTGELFF. CDR3 nucleotide sequence: TGTGCCAGCAGTCCCGGGACTAGCGGCACCGGGGAGCTGTTTTTT.

V gene TRBV5-6 combines with J gene TRBJ1-1; possible D gene TRBD1, 5 bases. V was clipped by 0 bases and J by 8 bases, with 8 bases between them. CDR1 SGHDT and CDR2 YYEEEE come from the germline V gene. This CDR3 region has 12 residues. The CDR3 DNA reads as TGTGCCAGCAGCTTGGGGGGGATAGAAGCTTTCTTT. Residues: CASSLGGIEAFF.

The V gene is TRBV28, the J gene TRBJ2-1; 9 bases match TRBD1. Trimming cost V 5 bases and J 7 bases; bases outside gene matches: 6. Germline CDR1 MDHEN, CDR2 SYDVKM. The CDR3 contains 14 residues. CDR3 amino acids: CASSPTGGVNEQFF. The CDR3 nucleotides read TGTGCCAGCAGTCCGACAGGGGGAGTGAATGAGCAGTTCTTC. Full variable domain (remainder filled in from reference TRBV28 and TRBJ2-1): DVKVTQSSRYLVKRTGEKVFLECVQDMDHENMFWYRQDPGLGLRLIYFSYDVKMKEKGDIPEGYSVSREKKERFSLILESASTNQTSMYLCASSPTGGVNEQFFGPGTRLTVL.

The genes are TRBV19 and TRBJ1-1, with a weak D call TRBD1 (5 bases). The CDR3 runs 11 residues. V dropped 5 bases and J dropped 7 bases, with 8 bases sitting between them. The germline V gene encodes CDR1 LNHDA and CDR2 SQIVND (reference sequence). The CDR3 protein is CASSRTLEAFF. The CDR3 bases are TGTGCCAGTAGTCGGACACTTGAAGCTTTCTTT.

The genes are TRBV10-3 and TRBJ2-7, with D possibly TRBD2 on 8 matching bases. Per the germline V gene, CDR1 is ENHRY and CDR2 is SYGVKD. The length of the CDR3 is 14 residues. Trimming stripped 4 bases from V and 3 bases from J, with 13 bases between. The CDR3 loop reads CAISVAGQYYEQYF. DNA for the CDR3: TGTGCCATCAGTGTAGCGGGACAGTACTACGAGCAGTACTTC.

The chain joins TRBV28 to TRBJ1-5; D uncertain. Germline V CDR1 and CDR2: MDHEN, SYDVKM. Trimming stripped 3 bases from V and 2 bases from J, with 14 bases between. CDR3 size: 16 residues. This chain's CDR3 is CASSFLRVSRNQPQHF. The CDR3, as DNA: TGTGCCAGCAGTTTTTTGCGCGTCTCCCGCAATCAGCCCCAGCATTTT.

V usage is TRBV30 and J usage is TRBJ1-4, with D possibly matching TRBD1 (6 bases). Trimming cost V 2 bases and J 7 bases, with 11 bases left between them. The germline gives CDR1 GTSNPN, CDR2 SVGIG (reference sequence). CDR3 length equals 13 residues. The CDR3 DNA reads as TGTGCCTGGAGTTTGGGGGGCCCTGAAAAACTGTTTTTT. It encodes CAWSLGGPEKLFF. Drawing the rest from reference TRBV30 and TRBJ1-4, the complete variable domain is SQTIHQWPATLVQPVGSPLSLECTVEGTSNPNLYWYRQAAGRGLQLLFYSVGIGQISSEVPQNLSASRPQDRQFILSSKKLLLSDSGFYLCAWSLGGPEKLFFGSGTQLSVL.

The V and J genes are TRBV11-3 and TRBJ2-7; D is perhaps TRBD1 (6 bases). This CDR3 is 13 amino acids long. V lost 3 bases and J 7 bases, leaving 13 bases between the germline ends. Germline V CDR1 and CDR2: SGHNT, YENEEA. CDR3 amino acids: CASSFGQLEEQYF. The CDR3 nucleotides read TGTGCCAGCAGCTTCGGACAGCTCGAAGAGCAGTACTTC.

The rearrangement joins TRBV5-1 to TRBJ1-2; D perhaps matches TRBD1 (5 bases). Germline V gene sequence: CDR1 SGHRS, CDR2 YFSETQ. This CDR3 is built from 15 residues. V lost 3 bases and J 4 bases, leaving 16 bases between the germline ends. The chain's CDR3 is CASSWGPMEGYGYTF. The CDR3 DNA sequence: TGCGCCAGCAGCTGGGGACCGATGGAGGGCTATGGCTACACCTTC.

The chain is built from TRBV5-4 and TRBJ2-2; 9 bases are a match to TRBD2. Germline loops: CDR1 SGHNT, CDR2 YYREEE (reference sequence). The CDR3 loop spans 14 amino acids. V was pared by 4 bases and J by 6 bases, with 4 bases of the junction left unmatched. The DNA of the CDR3 is TGTGCCAGCAGCCCGGGACTAGCAGCCGGGGAGCTGTTTTTT. It yields the protein CASSPGLAAGELFF.

The chain uses TRBV4-1 and TRBJ1-3; 11 bases are shared with TRBD1. V trimming: 5 bases; J trimming: 4 bases; junction bases outside the gene matches: 7. Germline-derived CDR1 and CDR2 are MGHRA and YSYEKL. The CDR3 is 16 amino acids. The CDR3 spells CASSGQGARWGNTIYF. CDR3 in DNA: TGCGCCAGCAGCGGACAGGGGGCGCGGTGGGGAAACACCATATATTTT.

The chain uses TRBV28 and TRBJ2-1; 8 nucleotides match TRBD2. The CDR3 extends over 14 amino acids. V was clipped by 11 bases and J by 0 bases; unmatched bases: 6. The germline CDR1 and CDR2 sequences are MDHEN and SYDVKM. The CDR3 DNA is TGTGCCGTCTCGGGGGGGAGCTCCTACAATGAGCAGTTCTTC. This codes for CAVSGGSSYNEQFF.